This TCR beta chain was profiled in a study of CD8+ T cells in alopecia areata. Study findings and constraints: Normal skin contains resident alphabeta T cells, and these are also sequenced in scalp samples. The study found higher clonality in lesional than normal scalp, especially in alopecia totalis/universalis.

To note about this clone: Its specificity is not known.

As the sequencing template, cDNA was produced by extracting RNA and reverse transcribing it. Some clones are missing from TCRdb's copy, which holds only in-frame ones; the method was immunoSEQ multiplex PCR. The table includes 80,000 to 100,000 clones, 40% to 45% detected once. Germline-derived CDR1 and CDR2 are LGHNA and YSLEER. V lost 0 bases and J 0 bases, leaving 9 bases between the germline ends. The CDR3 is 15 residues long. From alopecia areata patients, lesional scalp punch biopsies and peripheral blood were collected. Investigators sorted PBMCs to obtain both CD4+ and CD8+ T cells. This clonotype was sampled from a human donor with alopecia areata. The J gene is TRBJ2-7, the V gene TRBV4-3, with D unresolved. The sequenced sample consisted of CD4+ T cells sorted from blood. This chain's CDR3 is CASSQDPRSSYEQYF. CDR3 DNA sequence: TGCGCCAGCAGCCAAGACCCGCGGAGCTCCTACGAGCAGTACTTC.